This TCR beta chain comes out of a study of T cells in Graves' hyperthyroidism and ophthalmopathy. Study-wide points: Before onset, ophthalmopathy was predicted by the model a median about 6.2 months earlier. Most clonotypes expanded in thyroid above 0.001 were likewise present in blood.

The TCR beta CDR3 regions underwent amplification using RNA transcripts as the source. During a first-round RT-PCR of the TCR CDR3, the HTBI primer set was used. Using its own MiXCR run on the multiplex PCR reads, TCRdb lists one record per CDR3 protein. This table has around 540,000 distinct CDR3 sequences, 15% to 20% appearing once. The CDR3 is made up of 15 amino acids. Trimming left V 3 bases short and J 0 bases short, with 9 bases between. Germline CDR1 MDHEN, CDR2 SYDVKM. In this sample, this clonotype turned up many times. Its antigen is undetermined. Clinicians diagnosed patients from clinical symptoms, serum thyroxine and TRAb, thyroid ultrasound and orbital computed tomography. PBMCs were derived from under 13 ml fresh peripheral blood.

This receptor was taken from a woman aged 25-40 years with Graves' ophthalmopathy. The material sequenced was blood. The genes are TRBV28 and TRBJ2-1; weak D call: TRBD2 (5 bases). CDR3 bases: TGTGCCAGCAGTTTTTTAGGGAGCTCCTACAATGAGCAGTTCTTC. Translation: CASSFLGSSYNEQFF.